This paragraph reports one T cell receptor (beta chain). The sample originates from a study of T cell changes during pregnancy in multiple sclerosis. Germline-derived CDR1 and CDR2 are GTSNPN and SVGIG (reference sequence). Unmatched junction bases numbered 0, after V lost 5 bases and J lost 3 bases. The CDR3 covers 13 residues. Profiling relied on immunoSEQ multiplex PCR, and the TCRdb table lists in-frame clones only, not all of them. The data contain some 37,000 clones, approximately 90% of them singletons. The TCR originated in a female donor with multiple sclerosis, enrolled in a pregnancy study. The sample consisted of CD8+ T cells from peripheral blood mononuclear cells, taken in the third trimester of pregnancy. The chain combines TRBV30 with TRBJ2-6, with 8 bases identical to TRBD1. The CDR3 nucleotides read TGTGCCTGGGGGACAGGTGGGGCCAACGTCCTGACTTTC. It specifies CAWGTGGANVLTF.